This T cell receptor beta chain is from a study of blood T cell repertoires in COVID-19 (dated by TCRdb to the early 2020s). Regarding the complete study: Samples covering the acute and convalescent phases of COVID-19 were provided by collaborators in the United States, Italy and Spain. The prospective study material was composed of cDNA or gDNA derived from T cells, B-cell-depleted T cells, or PBMCs. A de-identified subject ID, COVID-19 status, age in years and sex were almost always included in the sample metadata. Deeply sampled blood TCRbeta repertoires from subjects exposed to, actively infected with, or recovered from COVID-19 were included in the dataset. Samples were obtained from the ongoing ImmuneRACE study (first 160 participants) and from over 1,000 subjects provided by 6 global collaborators. Where available, HLA class I and class II types were obtained from metadata supplied by the sample provider rather than from assay-based typing. The repertoires were made available in a free public database intended to serve as a resource for research on the immune response to SARS-CoV-2.

Counted from cysteine to phenylalanine, this CDR3 has 15 amino acids. The sequence is cut down to CDR3 DNA, 45 bases in frame from base 1. Via the germline V gene, CDR1 is MGHRA and CDR2 YSYEKL. V loses 4 bases at its end and J loses 6 bases; junction bases beyond the gene matches: 6. The paper as a whole reports these results and caveats: How much clinical and demographic metadata was included differed by source and by participant, and the metadata was provided uncurated.

One collaborating source in Seattle enrolled patients while the patients were actively infected and followed the patients over time throughout the course of disease. Collaborating institutions collected whole blood in K2EDTA tubes following their own protocols. Collaborator samples were shipped for TCRbeta analysis as frozen whole blood, isolated PBMCs, or DNA extracted from either sample type. The immunoSEQ Assay, a bias-controlled multiplex PCR, was used to amplify TCRbeta CDR3 regions from genomic DNA. The authors' analysis ran thus. The number of nucleated cells in each sample was estimated from the amplification of reference gene primers within the assay. To quantify the absolute abundance of each unique TCRbeta CDR3 rearrangement, sequence reads were collapsed and filtered. Productive Simpson clonality was computed per sample as the square root of Simpson's diversity index over productive rearrangements. TCRdb took over this immuneACCESS table, retaining in-frame rearrangements with V and J assigned. Such tables are incomplete; in checked studies, under half of the missing clones stem from an unresolved V gene, and the remainder is unexplained. V and J calls and clone size follow that table, whereas D and trimming were derived from the DNA. The sample table contains about 320,000 clones; only one count was recorded for nearly 90% of them. The ten largest clones add up to 11% of the sample.

On this clone itself: Its target antigen remains unknown. It has no much larger one-base neighbor in the sample; base qualities were not kept.

The clonotype was recovered from a woman aged 25 to 45 with COVID-19, enrolled during active disease. The sample taken for sequencing was peripheral blood. The rearranged segments are TRBV4-1 and TRBJ1-2, with 12 middle bases fitting TRBD1. DNA sequence: TGCGCCAGCAGCCGAGCCGGGACAGGGGGCGATGGCTACACCTTC. Translated, it reads CASSRAGTGGDGYTF.